A selection of T cell receptor beta chains follows, all from one sample in a study of graft-versus-host responses after intestinal transplantation. No cognate antigen is known for these TCRs. The protocol was immunoSEQ multiplex PCR, while the TCRdb copy is restricted to in-frame clones and leaves out a portion. Found here are 100,000 or so clones, about 90% of them singletons; the top ten hold over 0.95%. The material was unstimulated CD4+ T cells sorted from spleen or lymph node cells, obtained before transplant. These receptors came from a human donor who was the organ donor for an intestinal transplant. Both conserved end residues are part of each CDR3. D genes are given only for firm matches. The size field is filled for only some rows; it gives once, few, many or a size class.

size: NA
D: NA
J: TRBJ1-6
V: TRBV19
DNA: TGTGCCAGTAGTCGCCTCGCGTCAGTGGGGTTTTCACCCCTCCACTTT
CDR3: CASSRLASVGFSPLHF

size: NA
D: NA
J: TRBJ2-5
V: TRBV7-9
DNA: TGTGCCAGCAGGTCGCTACCTGGGAAGGAGACCCAGTACTTC
CDR3: CASRSLPGKETQYF

size: once
D: NA
J: TRBJ2-2
V: TRBV2
DNA: TGTGCCAGCAGCCGAACTAGTGCCGAAAACACCGGGGAGCTGTTTTTT
CDR3: CASSRTSAENTGELFF

size: NA
D: NA
J: TRBJ1-5
V: TRBV4-1
DNA: TGCGCCAGCAGCCAAGGGATGGCAGGTAATCAGCCCCAGCATTTT
CDR3: CASSQGMAGNQPQHF

size: NA
D: NA
J: TRBJ2-2
V: TRBV6-1
DNA: TGTGCCAGCGGCAGGTTTACGGAGCTGTTTTTT
CDR3: CASGRFTELFF

size: NA
D: TRBD1
J: TRBJ1-1
V: TRBV19
DNA: TGTGCCAGTAGTACCGACAGGGCCTGGTCGGCTGAAGCTTTCTTT
CDR3: CASSTDRAWSAEAFF

size: NA
D: NA
J: TRBJ2-1
V: TRBV27
DNA: TGTGCCAGCAGGACCGGGAACTCCAATGAGCAGTTCTTC
CDR3: CASRTGNSNEQFF

size: NA
D: NA
J: TRBJ1-4
V: TRBV5-3
DNA: TGTGCCAGAGACGGGACTCTTAATGAAAAACTGTTTTTT
CDR3: CARDGTLNEKLFF

size: NA
D: NA
J: TRBJ2-1
V: TRBV7-2
DNA: TGTGCCAGCGATAAGGATGGCTATCCCTACAATGAGCAGTTCTTC
CDR3: CASDKDGYPYNEQFF

size: once
D: TRBD2
J: TRBJ2-7
V: TRBV4-2
DNA: TGTGCCAGCAGCCTGCAGCTAGCGGCATCCTACGAGCAGTACTTC
CDR3: CASSLQLAASYEQYF

size: NA
D: NA
J: TRBJ2-2
V: TRBV4-1
DNA: TGCGCCAGCAGCCAGGGTATCGGCACCGGGGAGCTGTTTTTT
CDR3: CASSQGIGTGELFF

size: NA
D: NA
J: TRBJ2-7
V: TRBV28
DNA: TGTGCCAGCACCCTATCGGGCTCCTACGAGCAGTACTTC
CDR3: CASTLSGSYEQYF

size: NA
D: NA
J: TRBJ2-2
V: TRBV5-8
DNA: TGTGCCAGCAGCTCGGGCTTGCGGAGGAGCGGGGAGCTGTTTTTT
CDR3: CASSSGLRRSGELFF

size: NA
D: NA
J: TRBJ1-2
V: TRBV11-2
DNA: TGTGCCAGCAGCTTAAATCAGGGAGACTATGGCTACACCTTC
CDR3: CASSLNQGDYGYTF

size: once
D: NA
J: TRBJ2-5
V: TRBV30
DNA: TGTGCCTGGAGTTTTCGGACGTATCAGGAAGAGACCCAGTACTTC
CDR3: CAWSFRTYQEETQYF

size: NA
D: TRBD1
J: TRBJ2-3
V: TRBV2
DNA: TGTGCCAGCAGCCAGGACGGACAGGGAACAGATACGCAGTATTTT
CDR3: CASSQDGQGTDTQYF

size: NA
D: NA
J: TRBJ2-1
V: TRBV6-1
DNA: TGTGCCAGCTCCTTTAGAGGAGCCACCTTGAAGTTCTTC
CDR3: CASSFRGATLKFF

size: NA
D: NA
J: TRBJ2-7
V: TRBV19
DNA: TGTGCCAGTAGTACCAGGGACTTGACGCCGGAGCAGTACTTC
CDR3: CASSTRDLTPEQYF

size: NA
D: NA
J: TRBJ1-6
V: TRBV27
DNA: TGTGCCAGCAGCTTCCCCAATTCACCCCTCCACTTT
CDR3: CASSFPNSPLHF

size: once
D: NA
J: TRBJ2-7
V: TRBV19
DNA: TGTGCCAGTAGCCGACAGGCCTTAACGACCTACGAGCAGTACTTC
CDR3: CASSRQALTTYEQYF

size: NA
D: TRBD1
J: TRBJ2-2
V: TRBV11-2
DNA: TGTGCCAGCAGCTCTGTGAGGGGGCTTGCCGGGGAGCTGTTTTTT
CDR3: CASSSVRGLAGELFF

size: NA
D: NA
J: TRBJ1-6
V: TRBV27
DNA: TGTGCCAGCAGTTTAAAAGTGGGACACAGAAATCCTATGAATTCACCCCTCCACTTT
CDR3: CASSLKVGHRNPMNSPLHF

size: NA
D: NA
J: TRBJ2-5
V: TRBV5-1
DNA: TGCGCCAGCAGCTTGGCGGGGATTGAGACCCAGTACTTC
CDR3: CASSLAGIETQYF